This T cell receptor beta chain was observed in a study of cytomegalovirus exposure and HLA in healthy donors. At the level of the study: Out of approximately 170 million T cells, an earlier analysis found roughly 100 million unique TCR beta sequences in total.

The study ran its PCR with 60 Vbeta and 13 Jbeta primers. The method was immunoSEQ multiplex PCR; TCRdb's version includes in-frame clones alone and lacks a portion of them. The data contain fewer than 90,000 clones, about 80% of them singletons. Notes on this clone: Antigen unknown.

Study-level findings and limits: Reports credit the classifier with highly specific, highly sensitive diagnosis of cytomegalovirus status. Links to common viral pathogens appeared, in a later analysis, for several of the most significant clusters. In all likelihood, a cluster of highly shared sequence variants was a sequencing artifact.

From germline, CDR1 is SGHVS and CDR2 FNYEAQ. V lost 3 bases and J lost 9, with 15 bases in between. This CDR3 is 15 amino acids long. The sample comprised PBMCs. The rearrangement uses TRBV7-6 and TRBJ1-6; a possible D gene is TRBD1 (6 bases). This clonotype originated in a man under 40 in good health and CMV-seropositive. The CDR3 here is CASSLAGAEGSPLHF. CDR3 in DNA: TGTGCCAGCAGCTTGGCAGGGGCTGAGGGTTCACCCCTCCACTTT. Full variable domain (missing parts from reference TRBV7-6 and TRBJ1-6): GAGVSQSPRYKVTKRGQDVALRCDPISGHVSLYWYRQALGQGPEFLTYFNYEAQQDKSGLPNDRFSAERPEGSISTLTIQRTEQRDSAMYRCASSLAGAEGSPLHFGNGTRLTVT.